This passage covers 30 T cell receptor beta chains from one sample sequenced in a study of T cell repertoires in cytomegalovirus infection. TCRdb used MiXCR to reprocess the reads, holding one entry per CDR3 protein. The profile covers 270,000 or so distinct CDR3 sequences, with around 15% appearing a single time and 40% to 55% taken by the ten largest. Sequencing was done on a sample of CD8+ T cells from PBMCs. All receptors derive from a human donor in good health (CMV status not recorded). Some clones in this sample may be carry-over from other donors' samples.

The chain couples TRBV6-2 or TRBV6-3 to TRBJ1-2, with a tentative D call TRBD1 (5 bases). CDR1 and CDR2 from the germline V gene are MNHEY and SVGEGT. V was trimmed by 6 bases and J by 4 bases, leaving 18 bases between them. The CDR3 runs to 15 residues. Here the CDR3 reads CASSKSSGTVYGYTF. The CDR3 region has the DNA TGTGCCAGCAGCAAGAGTTCCGGGACGGTCTATGGCTACACCTTC.

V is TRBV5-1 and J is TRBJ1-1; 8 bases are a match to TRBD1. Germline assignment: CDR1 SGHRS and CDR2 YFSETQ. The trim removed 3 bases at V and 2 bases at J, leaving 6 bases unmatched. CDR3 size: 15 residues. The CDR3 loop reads CASSSADRDNTEAFF. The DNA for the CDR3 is TGCGCCAGCAGCTCAGCGGACAGGGACAACACTGAAGCTTTCTTT.

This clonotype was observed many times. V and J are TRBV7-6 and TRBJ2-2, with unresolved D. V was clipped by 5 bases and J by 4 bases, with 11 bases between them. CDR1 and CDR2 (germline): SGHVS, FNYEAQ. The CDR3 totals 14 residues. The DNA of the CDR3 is TGTGCCAGCAGCCGAGCGATTGGCACCGGGGAGCTGTTTTTT. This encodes CASSRAIGTGELFF.

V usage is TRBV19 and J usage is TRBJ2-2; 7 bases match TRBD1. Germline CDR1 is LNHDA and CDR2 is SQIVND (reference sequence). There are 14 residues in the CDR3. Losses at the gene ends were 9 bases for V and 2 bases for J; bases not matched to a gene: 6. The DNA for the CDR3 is TGTGCCAGCTCCCGGGACAGAAACACCGGGGAGCTGTTTTTT. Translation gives CASSRDRNTGELFF.

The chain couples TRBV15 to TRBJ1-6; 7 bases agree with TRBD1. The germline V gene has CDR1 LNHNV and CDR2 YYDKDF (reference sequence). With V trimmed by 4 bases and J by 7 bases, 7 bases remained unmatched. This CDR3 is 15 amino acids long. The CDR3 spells CATSTNRGGNSPLHF. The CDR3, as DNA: TGTGCCACCAGCACCAACAGGGGAGGAAATTCACCCCTCCACTTT.

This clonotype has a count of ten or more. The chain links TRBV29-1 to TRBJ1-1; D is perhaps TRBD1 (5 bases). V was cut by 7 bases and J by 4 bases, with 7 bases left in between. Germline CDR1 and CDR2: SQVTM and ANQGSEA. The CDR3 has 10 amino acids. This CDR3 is CSDGGTEAFF. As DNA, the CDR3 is TGCAGCGACGGGGGCACTGAAGCTTTCTTT.

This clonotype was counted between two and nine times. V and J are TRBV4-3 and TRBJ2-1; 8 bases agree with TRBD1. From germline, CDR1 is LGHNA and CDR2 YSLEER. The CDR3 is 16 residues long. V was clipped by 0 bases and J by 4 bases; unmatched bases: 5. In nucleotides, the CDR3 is TGCGCCAGCAGCCAAGATGGGCAGGGGGCATACAATGAGCAGTTCTTC. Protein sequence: CASSQDGQGAYNEQFF.

The CDR3 nucleotides read TGTGCCAGCAGTTACGAGCGAGTTACAGATACGCAGTATTTT. Amino acids: CASSYERVTDTQYF. V is TRBV6-2 or TRBV6-3 and J is TRBJ2-3; D gene unclear. Germline V gene data show CDR1 as MNHEY and CDR2 as SVGEGT. V lost 2 bases and J 3 bases, leaving 9 bases between the germline ends. CDR3 length equals 14 residues.

Written as DNA, the CDR3 is TGCAGCGTTGAAGGAAACCGGGACAGGGCCGATATGAACACTGAAGCTTTCTTT. Amino acid sequence: CSVEGNRDRADMNTEAFF. The rearrangement uses TRBV29-1 and TRBJ1-1, with 9 bases lining up with TRBD1. V dropped 1 base and J dropped 0; count of bases not matched to a gene: 12. The CDR3 has 18 residues. Germline values: CDR1 SQVTM, CDR2 ANQGSEA.

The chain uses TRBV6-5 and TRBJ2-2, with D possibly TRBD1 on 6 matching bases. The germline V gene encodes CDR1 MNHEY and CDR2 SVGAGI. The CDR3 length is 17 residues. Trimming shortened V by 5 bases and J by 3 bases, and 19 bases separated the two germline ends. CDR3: CASSQDSGRLYTGELFF. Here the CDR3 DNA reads TGTGCCAGCAGTCAGGACAGTGGAAGGCTGTACACCGGGGAGCTGTTTTTT.

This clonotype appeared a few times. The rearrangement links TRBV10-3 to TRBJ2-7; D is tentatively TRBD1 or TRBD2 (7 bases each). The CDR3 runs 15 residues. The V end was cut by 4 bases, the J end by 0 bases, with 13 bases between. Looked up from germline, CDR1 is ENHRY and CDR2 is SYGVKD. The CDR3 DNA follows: TGTGCCATCAGTGGGGAGGGGGCGGTCTCCTACGAGCAGTACTTC. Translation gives CAISGEGAVSYEQYF.

The CDR3 sequence is CATSRDIGGSTGELFF. The CDR3 DNA reads TGTGCCACCAGCAGAGATATTGGGGGCAGCACCGGGGAGCTGTTTTTT. The chain links TRBV15 to TRBJ2-2, with a tentative D call TRBD1 (6 bases). Germline CDR1 is LNHNV and CDR2 is YYDKDF (reference sequence). Deletions cut 0 bases from V and 4 bases from J, with 12 bases between. The CDR3 is made up of 16 amino acids.

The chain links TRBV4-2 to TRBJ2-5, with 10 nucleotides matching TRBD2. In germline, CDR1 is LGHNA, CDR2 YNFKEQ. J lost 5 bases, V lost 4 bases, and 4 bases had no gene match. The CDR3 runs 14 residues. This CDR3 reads CASSLAGGSETQYF. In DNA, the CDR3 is TGTGCCAGCAGCCTAGCGGGGGGCTCTGAGACCCAGTACTTC.

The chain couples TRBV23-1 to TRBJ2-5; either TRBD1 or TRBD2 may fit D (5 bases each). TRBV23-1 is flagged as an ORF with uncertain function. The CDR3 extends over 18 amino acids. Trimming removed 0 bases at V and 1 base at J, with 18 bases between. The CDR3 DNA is TGCGCCAGCAGTCAATCAGGGACCGACAGTAGCCCCCAAGAGACCCAGTACTTC. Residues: CASSQSGTDSSPQETQYF.

As DNA, the CDR3 is TGTGCCAGCCGGGGACAGGGGAGGGACTACAATGAGCAGTTCTTC. Translation: CASRGQGRDYNEQFF. The chain employs TRBV27 and TRBJ2-1; TRBD1 matches at 10 bases. V shed 8 bases, J shed 3 bases, and the junction held 7 bases outside the gene matches. Germline CDR1 reads MNHEY; CDR2 reads SMNVEV (reference sequence). The CDR3 has 15 amino acids.

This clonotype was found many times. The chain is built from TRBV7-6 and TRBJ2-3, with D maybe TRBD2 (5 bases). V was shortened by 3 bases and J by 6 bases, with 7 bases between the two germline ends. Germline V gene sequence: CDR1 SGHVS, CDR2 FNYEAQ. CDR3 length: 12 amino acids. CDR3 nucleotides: TGTGCCAGCAGCTTTCCGGGGGATACGCAGTATTTT. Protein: CASSFPGDTQYF.

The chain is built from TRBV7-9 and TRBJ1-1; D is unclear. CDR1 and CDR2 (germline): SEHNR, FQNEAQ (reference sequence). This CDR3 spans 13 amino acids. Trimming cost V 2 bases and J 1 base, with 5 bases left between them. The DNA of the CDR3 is TGTGCCAGCAGCTTAATAGGGAACACTGAAGCTTTCTTT. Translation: CASSLIGNTEAFF.

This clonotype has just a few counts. This CDR3 reads CASRVTELRVGYGYTF. The CDR3 DNA follows: TGTGCCAGCAGGGTTACAGAATTACGGGTTGGCTATGGCTACACCTTC. The chain recombines TRBV2 with TRBJ1-2; D is undetermined. CDR3 length: 16 amino acids. V lost 6 bases and J 4 bases, leaving 21 bases between the germline ends. Germline assignment: CDR1 SNHLY and CDR2 FYNNEI.

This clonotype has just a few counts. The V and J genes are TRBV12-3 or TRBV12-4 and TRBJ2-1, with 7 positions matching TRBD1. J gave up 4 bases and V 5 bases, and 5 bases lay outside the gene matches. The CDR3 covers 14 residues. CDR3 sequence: CASSQGTEYNEQFF. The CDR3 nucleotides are TGTGCCAGCAGTCAGGGGACAGAGTACAATGAGCAGTTCTTC.

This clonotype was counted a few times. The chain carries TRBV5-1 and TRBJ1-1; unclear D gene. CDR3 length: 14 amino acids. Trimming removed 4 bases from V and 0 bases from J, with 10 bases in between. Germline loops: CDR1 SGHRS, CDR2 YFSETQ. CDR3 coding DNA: TGCGCCAGCAGCCCCAGGAGCCTGAACACTGAAGCTTTCTTT. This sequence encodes CASSPRSLNTEAFF.

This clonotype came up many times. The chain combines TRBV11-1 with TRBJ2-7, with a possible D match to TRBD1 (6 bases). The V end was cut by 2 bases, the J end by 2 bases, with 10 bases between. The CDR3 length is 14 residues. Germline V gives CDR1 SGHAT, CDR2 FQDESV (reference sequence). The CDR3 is CASSLTPGAYEQYF. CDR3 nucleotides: TGTGCCAGCAGCTTAACGCCAGGGGCCTACGAGCAGTACTTC.

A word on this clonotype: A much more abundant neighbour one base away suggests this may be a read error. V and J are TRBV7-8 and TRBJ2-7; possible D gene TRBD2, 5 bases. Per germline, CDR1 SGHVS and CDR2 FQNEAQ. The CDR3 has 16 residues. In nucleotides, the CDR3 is TGTGCCGGCAGCCCAGATCAAAGTCGACTACCCTACGAGCAGTACTTC. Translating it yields CAGSPDQSRLPYEQYF.

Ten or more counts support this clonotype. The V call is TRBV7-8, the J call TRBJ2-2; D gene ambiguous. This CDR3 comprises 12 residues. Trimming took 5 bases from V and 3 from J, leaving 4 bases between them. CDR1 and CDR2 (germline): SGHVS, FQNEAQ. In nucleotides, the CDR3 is TGTGCCAGCAGCCCCTACACCGGGGAGCTGTTTTTT. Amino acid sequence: CASSPYTGELFF.

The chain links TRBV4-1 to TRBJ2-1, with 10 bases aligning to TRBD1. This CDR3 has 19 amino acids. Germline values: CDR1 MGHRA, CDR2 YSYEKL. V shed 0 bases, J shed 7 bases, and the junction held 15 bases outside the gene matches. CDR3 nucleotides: TGCGCCAGCAGCCAAGATCTTCCCGGCGACAGGGGGCCAGGGAATGAGCAGTTCTTC. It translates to CASSQDLPGDRGPGNEQFF.

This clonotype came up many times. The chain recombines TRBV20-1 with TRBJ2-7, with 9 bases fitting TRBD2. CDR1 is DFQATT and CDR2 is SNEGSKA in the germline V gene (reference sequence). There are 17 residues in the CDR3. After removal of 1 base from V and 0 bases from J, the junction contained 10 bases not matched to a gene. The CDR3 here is CSARVGLAGSSSYEQYF. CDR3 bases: TGCAGTGCTAGAGTAGGTCTAGCGGGGTCCAGCTCCTACGAGCAGTACTTC.

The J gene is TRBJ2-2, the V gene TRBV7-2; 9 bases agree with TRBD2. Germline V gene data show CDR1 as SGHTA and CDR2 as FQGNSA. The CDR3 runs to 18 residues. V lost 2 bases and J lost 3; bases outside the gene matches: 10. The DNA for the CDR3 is TGTGCCAGCAGCTTAAACATTCTGCGGGGGGGCCACACCGGGGAGCTGTTTTTT. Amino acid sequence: CASSLNILRGGHTGELFF.

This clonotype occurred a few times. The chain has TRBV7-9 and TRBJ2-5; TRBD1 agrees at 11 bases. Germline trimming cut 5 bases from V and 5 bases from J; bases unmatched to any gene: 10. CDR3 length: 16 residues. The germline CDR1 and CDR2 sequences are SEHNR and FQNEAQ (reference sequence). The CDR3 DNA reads TGTGCCAGCAGCCCGGACAGGGGGCAAGATTGGGAGACCCAGTACTTC. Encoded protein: CASSPDRGQDWETQYF. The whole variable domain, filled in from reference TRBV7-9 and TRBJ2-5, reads DTGVSQNPRHKITKRGQNVTFRCDPISEHNRLYWYRQTLGQGPEFLTYFQNEAQLEKSRLLSDRFSAERPKGSFSTLEIQRTEQGDSAMYLCASSPDRGQDWETQYFGPGTRLLVL.

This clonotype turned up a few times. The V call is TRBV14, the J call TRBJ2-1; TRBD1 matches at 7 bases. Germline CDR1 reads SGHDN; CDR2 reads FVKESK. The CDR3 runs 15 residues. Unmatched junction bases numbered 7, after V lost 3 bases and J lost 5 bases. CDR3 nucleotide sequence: TGTGCCAGCAGCCAGACAGGGACAAGGGACAATGAGCAGTTCTTC. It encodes CASSQTGTRDNEQFF.

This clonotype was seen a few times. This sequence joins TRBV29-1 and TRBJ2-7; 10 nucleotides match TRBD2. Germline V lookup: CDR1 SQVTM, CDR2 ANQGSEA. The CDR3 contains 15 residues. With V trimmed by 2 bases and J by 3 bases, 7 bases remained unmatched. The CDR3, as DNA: TGCAGCGTTGAAACTACTAGCGGGACCCACTACGAGCAGTACTTC. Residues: CSVETTSGTHYEQYF.

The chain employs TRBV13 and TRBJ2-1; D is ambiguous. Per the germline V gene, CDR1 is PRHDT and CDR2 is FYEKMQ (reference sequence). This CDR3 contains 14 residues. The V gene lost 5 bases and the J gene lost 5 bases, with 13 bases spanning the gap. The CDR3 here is CASSVTHGNNEQFF. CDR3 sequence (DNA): TGTGCCAGCAGCGTTACGCACGGAAACAATGAGCAGTTCTTC.